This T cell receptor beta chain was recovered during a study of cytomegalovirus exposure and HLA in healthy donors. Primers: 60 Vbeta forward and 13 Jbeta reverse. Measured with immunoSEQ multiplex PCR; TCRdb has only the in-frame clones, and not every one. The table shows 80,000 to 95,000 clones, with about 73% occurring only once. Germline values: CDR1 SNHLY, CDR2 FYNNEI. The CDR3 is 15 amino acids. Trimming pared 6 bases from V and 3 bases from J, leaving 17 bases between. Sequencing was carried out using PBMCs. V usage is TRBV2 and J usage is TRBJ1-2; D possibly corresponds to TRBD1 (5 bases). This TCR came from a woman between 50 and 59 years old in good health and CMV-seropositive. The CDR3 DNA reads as TGTGCCAGCAGCCTCCTGGCGCGGGGGGACTATGGCTACACCTTC. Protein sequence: CASSLLARGDYGYTF.